This T cell receptor beta chain was recovered during a study of control samples from healthy donors and cancer patients. Sequencing was performed with immunoSEQ multiplex PCR; in TCRdb, only in-frame clones are kept and a portion is missing. The repertoire holds around 180,000 clones, with 75% to 95% as singletons. The germline V gene encodes CDR1 SGHVS and CDR2 FNYEAQ. This CDR3 contains 15 residues. V lost 4 bases, J lost 10 bases, and 17 bases lay in between. The sequence came from a woman aged 40-49 years in good health. The sample taken for sequencing was blood. This sequence joins TRBV7-6 and TRBJ1-6; D perhaps matches TRBD1 (6 bases). CDR3 amino acids: CASSSEGGGGSPLHF. The CDR3 nucleotides read TGTGCCAGCAGCTCGGAGGGGGGCGGAGGGTCACCCCTCCACTTT.